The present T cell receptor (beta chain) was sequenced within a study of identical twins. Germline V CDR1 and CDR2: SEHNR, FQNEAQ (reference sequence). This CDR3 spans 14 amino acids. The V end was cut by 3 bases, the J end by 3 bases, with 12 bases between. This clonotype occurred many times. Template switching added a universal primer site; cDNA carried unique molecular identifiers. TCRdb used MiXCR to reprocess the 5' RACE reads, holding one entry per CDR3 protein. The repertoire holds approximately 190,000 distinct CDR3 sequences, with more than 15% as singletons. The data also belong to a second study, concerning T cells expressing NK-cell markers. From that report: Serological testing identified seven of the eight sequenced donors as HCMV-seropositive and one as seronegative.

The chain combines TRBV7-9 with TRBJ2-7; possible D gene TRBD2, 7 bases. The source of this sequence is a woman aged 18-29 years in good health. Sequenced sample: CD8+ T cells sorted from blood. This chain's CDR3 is CASSFVRGGYEQYF. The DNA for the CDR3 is TGTGCCAGCAGCTTCGTTAGGGGGGGCTACGAGCAGTACTTC.